The T cell receptor beta chain described here comes from a study of blood T cells in healthy people across ages (dated by TCRdb to between 2014 and 2017). For context, the study as a whole: In model experiments, roughly one uniquely barcoded TCR beta cDNA molecule per two T cells was captured by template switching. Age-related changes in TCR beta repertoire diversity were measured in the study by deep sequencing normalized with unique cDNA molecular identifiers. The donors were divided into four age groups: young (average roughly 15 years), middle-aged (under 40), aged (about 60) and long-lived (about 79). To avoid experimental bias, donors of different ages were spread randomly across the sequencing lanes. For two donors (one aged 18 to 30 and one aged 80 or older), the study analyzed two additional independent replicas of 1 million unique cDNA reads from the same blood draw.

Paper-wide results and their limitations: Donor CMV infection status was unknown, potentially confounding age-related changes in expanded clonotypes. A strong correlation was found between observed TCR beta diversity and the percentage of naive T cells measured by flow cytometry. Estimates of total diversity from one million sequenced T cells were regarded as lower bounds and underestimates. The long-lived group showed more naive CD4+ T cells, fewer expanded clones and increased TCR diversity than the aged group, suggesting age selection. As age increased, observed TCR beta diversity per million T cells dropped in a roughly linear way, and a significant reduction was already evident by age roughly 36. Conclusive comparison of naive and antigen-experienced compartments was prevented by the profiling of bulk unsorted PBMCs.

Libraries came from 5' RACE. Sequencing instrument: Illumina HiSeq 2500. A second PCR of 7 to 11 cycles was performed with a sample-barcoded 5' primer and a J-beta primer mix. A template-switch 5' adaptor carrying 12 random nucleotides introduced a unique molecular identifier onto each TCR beta cDNA molecule. Each sample yielded at least 3 million CDR3-containing paired-end reads. First-strand cDNA synthesis was performed from all RNA using the Mint cDNA synthesis kit, with priming by a TRBC-specific oligonucleotide. Following uracil-DNA glycosylase treatment, all cDNA underwent a first 18-cycle PCR with the universal primers M1SS and BC2_uni_R. Regarding the original processing steps: Normalization of each sample was performed by random selection of 1 million high-quality reads, each carrying a distinct molecular identifier. Instead of being binned into consensus sequences, reads that shared molecular identifiers were thrown out. MiTCR, with a Q25 quality threshold and the strictest error-elimination algorithm, was used for CDR3 identification, clonotype clustering and error correction. Lower-bound total TCR beta diversity was estimated with a nonparametric unseen species model using Euler transformation. TCRdb applied fastp at Q25 and MiXCR to the public reads, then kept only in-frame beta chains. Every distinct CDR3 protein forms one entry, paired with its most common genes and DNA. The V and J calls were determined by TCRdb, not by the authors. The sample table contains over 950,000 distinct CDR3 sequences; only one count was recorded for more than 30% of them. The top ten clonotypes cover around 13% of the sample.

This clonotype has ten or more counts. This clone's antigen is unknown. No base quality information exists; no much larger clone differs at one position. Donors were a few dozen systemically healthy Caucasian individuals from Russia aged roughly 6 to 95 years. Roughly 9 milliliters of peripheral blood were drawn from each donor into EDTA-treated Vacutainer tubes. PBMCs were isolated by Ficoll-Paque density-gradient centrifugation, with at least 6.5 million obtained per sample. Total RNA, at least 5 micrograms per sample, was extracted from PBMCs with Trizol reagent. Naive CD45RAhigh/CD27high T cell percentages were measured by flow cytometry on a PBMC aliquot from every donor. The sequence derives from a young man in good health. Material: blood.

The DNA sequence is TGTGCCATCAGTGAGTGGGACAGAACCTACGAGCAGTACTTC. Its product reads: CAISEWDRTYEQYF. The V and J genes are TRBV10-3 and TRBJ2-7; 7 central bases correspond to TRBD1. The germline V gene provides CDR1 ENHRY and CDR2 SYGVKD. There are 14 amino acids in the CDR3, from cysteine to phenylalanine inclusive. The DNA shown is the 42-base CDR3, in frame from base 1. Trimming takes 1 base off V and 2 bases off J; junction bases not matched to a gene: 2.